This TCR beta chain comes out of a study of shared clonotypes between healthy human individuals. The naive CD8 population came from CD45RO-negative cells selected for CCR7, without terminally differentiated effector memory CD45RA+ cells. Comments on this clone: Other DNA sequences in the sample encode the same CDR3.

Each subset's genomic DNA was split evenly across several immunoSEQ plates. TCRdb's copy holds only in-frame clones and misses some; the assay was immunoSEQ multiplex PCR. The table has approximately 2,000,000 clones, 90% to 95% seen once. The TCR comes from a man between 18 and 29 years old in good health. Some clones in this sample may be carry-over from other donors' samples. The material sequenced was naive CD8+ T cells from PBMCs.

CDR3 in amino acids: CASSHRTSGSYEQYF. CDR3 in DNA: TGCGCCAGCAGCCACCGGACTAGCGGGTCCTACGAGCAGTACTTC. The chain joins TRBV4-1 to TRBJ2-7; 11 bases match TRBD2. The junction had 2 bases not matched to a gene; V was cut back by 3 bases and J by 1 base. The CDR3 is made up of 15 amino acids. Germline CDR1 is MGHRA and CDR2 is YSYEKL.